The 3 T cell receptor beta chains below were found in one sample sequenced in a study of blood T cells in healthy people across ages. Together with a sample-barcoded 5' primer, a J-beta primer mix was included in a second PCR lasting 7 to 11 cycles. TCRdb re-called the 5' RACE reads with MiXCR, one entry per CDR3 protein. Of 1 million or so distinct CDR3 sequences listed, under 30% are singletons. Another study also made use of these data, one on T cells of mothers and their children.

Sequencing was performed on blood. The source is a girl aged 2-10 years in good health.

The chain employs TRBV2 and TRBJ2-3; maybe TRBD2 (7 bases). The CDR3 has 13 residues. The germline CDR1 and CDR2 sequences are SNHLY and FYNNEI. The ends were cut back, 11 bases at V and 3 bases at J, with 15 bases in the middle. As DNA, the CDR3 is TGTGCCGCCCTGGGGAGGGGGACAGATACGCAGTATTTT. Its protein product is CAALGRGTDTQYF.

The CDR3 loop reads CASSLARAADYGYTF. Here the CDR3 DNA reads TGCGCCAGCAGCTTGGCCAGGGCGGCGGACTATGGCTACACCTTC. The chain carries TRBV5-1 and TRBJ1-2, with D perhaps TRBD1 (5 bases). From germline, CDR1 is SGHRS and CDR2 YFSETQ. Trimming cost V 0 bases and J 3 bases, with 12 bases left between them. The CDR3 is made up of 15 amino acids. Full variable domain (missing parts from reference TRBV5-1 and TRBJ1-2): KAGVTQTPRYLIKTRGQQVTLSCSPISGHRSVSWYQQTPGQGLQFLFEYFSETQRNKGNFPGRFSGRQFSNSRSEMNVSTLELGDSALYLCASSLARAADYGYTFGSGTRLTVV.

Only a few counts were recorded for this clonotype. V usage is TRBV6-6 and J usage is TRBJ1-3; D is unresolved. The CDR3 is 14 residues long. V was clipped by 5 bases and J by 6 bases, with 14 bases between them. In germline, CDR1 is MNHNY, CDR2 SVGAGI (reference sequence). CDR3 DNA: TGTGCCAGCAGTGTCACCCCTGACCTAAACACCATATATTTT. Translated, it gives CASSVTPDLNTIYF.